This T cell receptor beta chain appears in the sequencing data of a study of T cells expressing NK-cell markers. From germline, CDR1 is SGHNT and CDR2 YYREEE (reference sequence). This CDR3 is built from 15 residues. Regarding this clonotype: What it recognizes is unknown.

Study results and limitations: Once again these clonotypes came out on top in the CD3+CD56-NKG2C+ fraction of several donors.

TCRdb re-called the 5' RACE reads; one entry per CDR3 protein, DNA not given. This table lists 300,000 to 450,000 distinct CDR3 sequences. The receptor was derived from a man aged 18-75 years in good health. The genes are TRBV5-4 and TRBJ1-4; the TCRdb call, TRBD1, lacks DNA for checking. Sequencing was done on a sample of blood T cells: a sorted CD56 or NKG2C T cell subset, CD4+ or CD8+ T cells, or bulk PBMC T cells (not recorded which). CDR3: CASSFGTGKGEKLFF.